This TCR beta chain was identified during a study of technical replicates of blood from several donors. Libraries were prepared by immunoSEQ multiplex PCR; TCRdb keeps only in-frame clonotypes and omits some of them. In the table there are some 93,000 clones, about 96% of which are singletons. Germline loops: CDR1 LGHNA, CDR2 YNFKEQ. The CDR3 sequence is 17 residues long. V gave up 1 base and J gave up 4 bases, with 14 bases separating them. Sample: T cells isolated from PBMCs. This sequence originates from a human donor in good health. The V and J genes are TRBV4-2 and TRBJ2-6; perhaps TRBD1 as D (6 bases). CDR3 bases: TGTGCCAGCAGCCAAGTTGTAGGGGGTCCCGGGGCCAACGTCCTGACTTTC. As protein: CASSQVVGGPGANVLTF.